These 12 T cell receptor beta chains were sequenced from one sample in a study of beta chain features in type 1 diabetes. Expressed TCRB transcripts were sequenced, since all the RNA that had been isolated was reverse transcribed. Clones were read by immunoSEQ multiplex PCR, and TCRdb kept only the in-frame ones, dropping some. Of hundreds of thousands of clones listed, over 9.5% were seen once; the top ten hold about 0.042%. Sequencing was done on a sample of naive CD4+ T cells from blood. Receptors originate from a woman younger than 30 in good health.

This clone appeared a few times. The chain is built from TRBV29-1 and TRBJ2-3, with 9 bases lining up with TRBD2. V was clipped by 2 bases and J by 7 bases; unmatched bases: 13. Germline values: CDR1 SQVTM, CDR2 ANQGSEA. The CDR3 has 16 residues. The CDR3 sequence is CSVERASGVSLNTQYF. As DNA, the CDR3 is TGCAGCGTTGAAAGGGCTAGCGGGGTATCTTTGAATACGCAGTATTTT.

This clone was seen only a few times. This CDR3 is CASLPKWSYNEQFF. Here the CDR3 DNA reads TGTGCCAGCCTACCAAAATGGTCCTACAATGAGCAGTTCTTC. V usage is TRBV25-1 and J usage is TRBJ2-1; no definite D call. CDR1 and CDR2 (germline): MGHDK, SYGVNS. The germline V and J ends were trimmed by 8 bases and 1 base, with 12 bases remaining between them. This CDR3 contains 14 residues.

This clone has a handful of counts. CDR3 loop: CASSFEGGPYNEQFF. In DNA, the CDR3 is TGTGCCAGCAGCTTTGAGGGAGGGCCCTACAATGAGCAGTTCTTC. The chain links TRBV7-9 to TRBJ2-1; TRBD2 matches 7 bases. V shed 3 bases, J shed 2 bases, and the junction held 4 bases outside the gene matches. The CDR3 runs to 15 residues. Germline-derived CDR1 and CDR2 are SEHNR and FQNEAQ (reference sequence).

V gene TRBV7-9 combines with J gene TRBJ1-2, with D unclear. CDR3 length equals 11 residues. Germline CDR1 and CDR2: SEHNR and FQNEAQ (reference sequence). Trimming stripped 4 bases from V and 8 bases from J, with 8 bases between. The DNA of the CDR3 is TGTGCCAGCAGCTCGAACCAAGGCTACACCTTC. Protein product: CASSSNQGYTF.

In its sample, this clone was seen a few times. This same CDR3 is encoded by further DNA sequences in the sample. The chain employs TRBV9 and TRBJ1-1; D not certain. The CDR3 totals 13 residues. Germline V gene lookup returns CDR1 SGDLS and CDR2 YYNGEE. Trimming removed 0 bases at V and 1 base at J, with 4 bases between. The DNA for the CDR3 is TGTGCCAGCAGCGTAGGTGCGAACACTGAAGCTTTCTTT. Translated, it gives CASSVGANTEAFF.

In its sample, this clone was seen a few times. The CDR3 loop is CASSQYQGGENSPLHF. Written as DNA, the CDR3 is TGTGCCAGCAGCCAATATCAGGGGGGGGAGAATTCACCCCTCCACTTT. This rearrangement joins TRBV16 to TRBJ1-6; 7 bases agree with TRBD1. V lost 1 base, J lost 7 bases, and 7 bases stayed unmatched. The CDR3 consists of 16 residues. Germline loops: CDR1 KGHSY, CDR2 FQNENV.

This clone was found a few times. The rearrangement links TRBV4-1 to TRBJ2-5; the D gene could be TRBD1 or TRBD2 (5 bases each). V was shortened by 0 bases and J by 4 bases, with 21 bases between the two germline ends. The CDR3 is 18 amino acids. The V gene's germline CDR1 is MGHRA and CDR2 YSYEKL. CDR3 in amino acids: CASSQEKSGTNTRETQYF. The CDR3 nucleotides are TGCGCCAGCAGCCAAGAAAAATCCGGGACGAACACCCGAGAGACCCAGTACTTC.

This clone was seen more than once but under ten times. This chain uses TRBV6-5 with TRBJ2-1, with 8 bases identical to TRBD1. V gave up 6 bases and J gave up 5 bases; unmatched junction bases: 6. Germline assignment: CDR1 MNHEY and CDR2 SVGAGI. This CDR3 is built from 14 residues. CDR3 sequence: CASSLDRDNNEQFF. The CDR3 DNA reads as TGTGCCAGCAGCCTGGACAGGGACAACAATGAGCAGTTCTTC.

This clone has more than one count but fewer than ten. This chain joins TRBV19 and TRBJ2-1, with a possible D match to TRBD1 (6 bases). V was pared by 4 bases and J by 10 bases, with 14 bases between. This CDR3 comprises 13 residues. Germline V gene lookup returns CDR1 LNHDA and CDR2 SQIVND (reference sequence). The CDR3 loop is CASSTRYRDEQFF. CDR3 nucleotide sequence: TGTGCCAGTAGTACCAGATACAGGGACGAGCAGTTCTTC.

In its sample, this clone was seen a few times. The chain has TRBV5-1 and TRBJ2-5, with a tentative D call TRBD2 (6 bases). Germline values: CDR1 SGHRS, CDR2 YFSETQ. The V gene lost 4 bases and the J gene lost 2 bases, with 18 bases spanning the gap. The CDR3 is 16 residues long. The CDR3 DNA follows: TGCGCCAGCAGCACCGCGGGACTTTACTTACAAGAGACCCAGTACTTC. It specifies CASSTAGLYLQETQYF.

The CDR3 DNA reads TGCGCCAGCAGCCAAGATTTGAGCCCGCGTCCATATGGCTACACCTTC. It codes for CASSQDLSPRPYGYTF. The J gene is TRBJ1-2, the V gene TRBV4-3, with D hard to call. Trimming pared 0 bases from V and 5 bases from J, leaving 16 bases between. The CDR3 contains 16 residues. Germline V gene sequence: CDR1 LGHNA, CDR2 YSLEER.

This chain joins TRBV7-9 and TRBJ2-1, with 12 positions matching TRBD2. Unmatched junction bases numbered 4, after V lost 1 base and J lost 9 bases. This CDR3 spans 15 amino acids. The germline V gene has CDR1 SEHNR and CDR2 FQNEAQ (reference sequence). CDR3 loop: CASSLGTSGIGEQFF. The CDR3 nucleotides are TGTGCCAGCAGCTTAGGGACTAGCGGGATTGGTGAGCAGTTCTTC.